This is a list of T cell receptor beta chains from one sample in a study of beta chain features in type 1 diabetes. The data were produced by immunoSEQ multiplex PCR, yet TCRdb's version contains in-frame clones alone and is incomplete. Altogether 350,000 to 400,000 clones are present, roughly 16% being singletons, with the ten largest covering approximately 0.019%. The material sequenced was naive CD4+ T cells from blood. Receptors were obtained from a woman aged 18-35 years in good health. The conserved cysteine and the conserved F or W are not part of the CDR3 here. The order of the fields is J gene, V gene, D gene, CDR3 protein. A D gene is named only where the DNA matches it firmly.

>TRBJ1-3|TRBV7-9|-
ASSLQGLQAGNTIY
>TRBJ2-7|TRBV5-1|-
ASTDVGGGYEQY
>TRBJ2-5|TRBV29-1|TRBD1
SGNDRGPQETQY
>TRBJ2-2|TRBV28|-
ASSYGAANTGELF
>TRBJ1-4|TRBV30|TRBD1
AWSVLQGVSELF
>TRBJ2-7|TRBV29-1|-
SVMLGERYEQY
>TRBJ1-2|TRBV5-1|-
ASSLTGEGYT
>TRBJ2-1|TRBV30|TRBD2
AWNHGGSLNEQF
>TRBJ2-1|TRBV7-4|-
ASSTGTREQF
>TRBJ1-2|TRBV15|TRBD1
ATSREAGGPYGYT
>TRBJ2-1|TRBV9|TRBD2
ASSVASGRFGKQF
>TRBJ2-5|TRBV30|TRBD2
AWANLAGQETQY
>TRBJ2-5|TRBV7-3|-
ASSLFQRTDGYQETQY
>TRBJ2-7|TRBV19|TRBD2
ASSIRTRGEQY
>TRBJ1-1|TRBV30|-
ASRGRNRLEAF
>TRBJ1-1|TRBV7-3|-
ASSLTGFNTEAF
>TRBJ2-5|TRBV5-4|-
ASSLNSDQETQY
>TRBJ1-1|TRBV15|-
ATTPRGESEQAF
>TRBJ2-4|TRBV30|-
AWSLEKNIQY
>TRBJ2-5|TRBV18|-
ASSPRDQETQY
>TRBJ2-1|TRBV19|TRBD1
ASTPGTGNNEQF
>TRBJ2-5|TRBV25-1|TRBD2
ASGLAGAGETQY
>TRBJ1-4|TRBV6-5|TRBD1
ASSYSTGINEKLF
>TRBJ2-7|TRBV7-6|-
ASSPGGGNYEQY
>TRBJ1-5|TRBV30|-
AWSEQGNQPQH
>TRBJ2-5|TRBV30|-
AWSVRQRETQY
>TRBJ2-1|TRBV15|TRBD2
ATSRNSGSTLNEQF
>TRBJ1-1|TRBV9|-
ASSVAVNTEAF
>TRBJ1-2|TRBV5-1|-
ASSLGSYGYT
>TRBJ1-5|TRBV5-1|TRBD1
ASSVDREEQPQH
>-|TRBV29-1|-
SVVGGIHEQY
>TRBJ2-7|TRBV9|-
ASSPLGAGLSYEQY
>TRBJ2-2|TRBV18|TRBD1
ASSPLRTGNTGELF
>TRBJ2-5|TRBV19|TRBD2
ASRHTSGSGETQY
>TRBJ2-7|TRBV30|-
AWSVGGEQY